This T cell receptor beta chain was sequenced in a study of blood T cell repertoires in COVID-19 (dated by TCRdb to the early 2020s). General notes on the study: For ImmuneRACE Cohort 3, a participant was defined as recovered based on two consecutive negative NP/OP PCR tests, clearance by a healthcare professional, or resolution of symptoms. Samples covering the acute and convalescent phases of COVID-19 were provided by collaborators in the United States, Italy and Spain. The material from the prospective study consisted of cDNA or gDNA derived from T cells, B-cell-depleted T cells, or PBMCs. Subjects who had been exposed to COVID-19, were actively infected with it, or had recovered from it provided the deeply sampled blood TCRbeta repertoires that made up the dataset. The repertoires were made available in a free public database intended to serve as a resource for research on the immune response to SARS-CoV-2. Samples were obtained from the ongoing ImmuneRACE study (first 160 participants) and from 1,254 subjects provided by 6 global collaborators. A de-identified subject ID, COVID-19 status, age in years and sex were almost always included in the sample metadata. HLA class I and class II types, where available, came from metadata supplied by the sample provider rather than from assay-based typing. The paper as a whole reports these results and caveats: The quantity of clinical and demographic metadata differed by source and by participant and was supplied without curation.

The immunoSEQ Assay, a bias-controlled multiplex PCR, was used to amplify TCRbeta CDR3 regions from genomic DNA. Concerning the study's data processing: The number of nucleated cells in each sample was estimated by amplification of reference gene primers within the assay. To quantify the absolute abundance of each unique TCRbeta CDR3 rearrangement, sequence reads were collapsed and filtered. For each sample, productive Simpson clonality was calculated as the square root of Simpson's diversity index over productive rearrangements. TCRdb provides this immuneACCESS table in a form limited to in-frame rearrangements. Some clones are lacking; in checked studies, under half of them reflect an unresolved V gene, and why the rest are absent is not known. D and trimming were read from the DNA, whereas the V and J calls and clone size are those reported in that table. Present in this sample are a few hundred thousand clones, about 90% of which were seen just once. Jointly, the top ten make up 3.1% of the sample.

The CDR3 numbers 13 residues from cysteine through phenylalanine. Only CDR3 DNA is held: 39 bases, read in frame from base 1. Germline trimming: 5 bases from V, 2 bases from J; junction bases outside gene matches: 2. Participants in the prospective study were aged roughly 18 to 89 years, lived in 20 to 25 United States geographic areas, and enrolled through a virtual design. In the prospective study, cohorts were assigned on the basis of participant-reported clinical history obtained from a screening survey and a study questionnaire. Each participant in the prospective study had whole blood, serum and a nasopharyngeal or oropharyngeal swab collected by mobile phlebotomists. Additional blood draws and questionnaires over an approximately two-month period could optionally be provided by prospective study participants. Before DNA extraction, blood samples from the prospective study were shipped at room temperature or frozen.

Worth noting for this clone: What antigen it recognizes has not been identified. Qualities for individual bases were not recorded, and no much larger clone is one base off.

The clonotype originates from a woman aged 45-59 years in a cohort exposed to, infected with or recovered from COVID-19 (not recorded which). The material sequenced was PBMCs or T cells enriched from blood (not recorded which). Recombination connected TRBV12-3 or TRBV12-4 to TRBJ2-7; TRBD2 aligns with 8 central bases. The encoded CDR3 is CASSSSGAYEQYF. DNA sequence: TGTGCCAGCAGTAGTAGCGGGGCCTACGAGCAGTACTTC.